The next 8 T cell receptor beta chains were all read from a single sample in a study of blood T cell repertoires in COVID-19. The method was immunoSEQ multiplex PCR; TCRdb's version includes in-frame clones alone and lacks a portion of them. The repertoire holds about 300,000 clones, roughly 91% seen once, with 1.8% in the top ten. Sequencing was done on a sample of peripheral blood. Receptors originate from a woman aged 25 to 39 with COVID-19, enrolled during active disease.

V is TRBV7-9 and J is TRBJ1-6; possible D gene TRBD1, 5 bases. CDR1 is SEHNR and CDR2 is FQNEAQ in the germline V gene (reference sequence). V lost 1 base and J lost 9, with 13 bases in between. The CDR3 has 15 residues. The CDR3 DNA reads TGTGCCAGCAGCTTAGGTGATACAGGATCTTCACCCCTCCACTTT. It specifies CASSLGDTGSSPLHF.

This chain connects TRBV5-1 to TRBJ1-2; 8 positions agree with TRBD1. This CDR3 contains 13 residues. With 2 bases clipped from V and 7 bases from J, the junction kept 4 bases outside the gene matches. In germline, CDR1 is SGHRS, CDR2 YFSETQ. The chain's CDR3 is CASSLGQGSGYTF. The CDR3 coding sequence is TGCGCCAGCAGCTTAGGACAGGGCTCTGGCTACACCTTC.

V and J are TRBV18 and TRBJ1-5; unclear D gene. Germline V CDR1 and CDR2: KGHSH, LQKENI. Deletions cut 5 bases from V and 1 base from J, with 6 bases between. The CDR3 covers 13 residues. The CDR3 spells CASSTESNQPQHF. DNA for the CDR3: TGTGCCAGCTCAACAGAGAGCAATCAGCCCCAGCATTTT.

The genes are TRBV9 and TRBJ2-5; 9 nucleotides agree with TRBD2. The germline CDR1 and CDR2 sequences are SGDLS and YYNGEE. This CDR3 spans 13 amino acids. Trimming at V came to 4 bases and at J to 5 bases, leaving 3 bases not matched to a gene. The CDR3 spells CASSSGLAETQYF. CDR3 nucleotides: TGTGCCAGCAGCAGTGGACTAGCGGAGACCCAGTACTTC.

This chain uses TRBV6-6 with TRBJ1-2; 7 bases agree with TRBD1. This CDR3 region has 14 residues. The V gene's germline CDR1 is MNHNY and CDR2 SVGAGI (reference sequence). J lost 2 bases, V lost 5 bases, and 5 bases had no gene match. The CDR3 DNA sequence: TGTGCCAGCAGTCGGACAGGTCCCAACTATGGCTACACCTTC. Translation gives CASSRTGPNYGYTF.

The V gene is TRBV5-6, the J gene TRBJ1-1; 8 bases fit TRBD1. CDR1 and CDR2 from the germline V gene are SGHDT and YYEEEE. The CDR3 contains 16 residues. With 4 bases clipped from V and 5 bases from J, the junction kept 13 bases outside the gene matches. CDR3 region: CASSPSGQGGGTEAFF. CDR3 nucleotides: TGTGCCAGCAGCCCCTCCGGACAGGGCGGAGGAACTGAAGCTTTCTTT.

This chain connects TRBV2 to TRBJ2-3; TRBD1 might be the D (6 bases). The germline V gene has CDR1 SNHLY and CDR2 FYNNEI. The CDR3 has 13 amino acids. V lost 3 bases to trimming and J lost 5 bases, with 9 bases between them. The CDR3 spells CASSDQGIDTQYF. Here the CDR3 DNA reads TGTGCCAGCAGTGACCAGGGGATAGATACGCAGTATTTT. Together with reference TRBV2 and TRBJ2-3, the CDR3 gives the full variable domain: EPEVTQTPSHQVTQMGQEVILRCVPISNHLYFYWYRQILGQKVEFLVSFYNNEISEKSEIFDDQFSVERPDGSNFTLKIRSTKLEDSAMYFCASSDQGIDTQYFGPGTRLTVL.

The chain carries TRBV9 and TRBJ2-1, with TRBD2 matching over 7 bases. Germline V gene sequence: CDR1 SGDLS, CDR2 YYNGEE. There are 15 residues in the CDR3. Unmatched junction bases numbered 6, after V lost 0 bases and J lost 6 bases. This CDR3 is CASSVASSGLNEQFF. CDR3 in DNA: TGTGCCAGCAGCGTAGCTTCTAGCGGCCTCAATGAGCAGTTCTTC.